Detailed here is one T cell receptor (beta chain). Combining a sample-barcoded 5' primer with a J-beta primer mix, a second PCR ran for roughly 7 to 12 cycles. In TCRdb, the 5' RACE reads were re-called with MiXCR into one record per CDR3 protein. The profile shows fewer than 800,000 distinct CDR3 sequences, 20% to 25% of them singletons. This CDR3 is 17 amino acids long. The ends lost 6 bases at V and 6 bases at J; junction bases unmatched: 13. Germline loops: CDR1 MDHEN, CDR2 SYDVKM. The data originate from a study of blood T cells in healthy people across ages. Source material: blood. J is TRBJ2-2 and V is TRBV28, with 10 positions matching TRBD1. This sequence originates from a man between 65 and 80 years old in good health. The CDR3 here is CASRLGQGNVAAGELFF. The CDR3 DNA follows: TGTGCCAGCAGATTGGGACAGGGGAACGTCGCCGCCGGGGAGCTGTTTTTT.